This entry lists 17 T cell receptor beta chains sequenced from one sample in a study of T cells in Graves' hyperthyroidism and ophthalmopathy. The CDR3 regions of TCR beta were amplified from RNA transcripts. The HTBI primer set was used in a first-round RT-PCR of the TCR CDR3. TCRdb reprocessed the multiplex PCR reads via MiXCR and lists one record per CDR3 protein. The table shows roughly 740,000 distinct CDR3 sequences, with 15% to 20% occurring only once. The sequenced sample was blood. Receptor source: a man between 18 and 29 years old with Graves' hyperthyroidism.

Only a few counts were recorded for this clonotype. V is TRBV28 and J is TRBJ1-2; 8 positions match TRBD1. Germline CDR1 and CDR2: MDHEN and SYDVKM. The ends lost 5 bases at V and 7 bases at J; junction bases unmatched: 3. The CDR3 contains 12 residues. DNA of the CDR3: TGTGCCAGCAGTCGGACAGGGCTTGGCTACACCTTC. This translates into CASSRTGLGYTF.

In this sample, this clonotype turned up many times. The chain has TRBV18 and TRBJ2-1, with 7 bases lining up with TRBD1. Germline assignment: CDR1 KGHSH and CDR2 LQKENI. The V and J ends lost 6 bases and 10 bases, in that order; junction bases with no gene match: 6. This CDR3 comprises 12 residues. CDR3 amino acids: CASSPDRVEQFF. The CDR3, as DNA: TGTGCCAGCTCGCCTGACAGGGTCGAGCAGTTCTTC. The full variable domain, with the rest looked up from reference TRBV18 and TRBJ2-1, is NAGVMQNPRHLVRRRGQEARLRCSPMKGHSHVYWYRQLPEEGLKFMVYLQKENIIDESGMPKERFSAEFPKEGPSILRIQQVVRGDSAAYFCASSPDRVEQFFGPGTRLTVL.

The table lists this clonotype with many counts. In nucleotides, the CDR3 is TGTGCCAGCAGTCTACTAGCGGGAGGAACCTACGAGCAGTACTTC. The encoded protein is CASSLLAGGTYEQYF. The chain employs TRBV27 and TRBJ2-7; 12 bases fit TRBD2. Per germline, CDR1 MNHEY and CDR2 SMNVEV (reference sequence). J gave up 2 bases and V 5 bases, and 4 bases lay outside the gene matches. The length of the CDR3 is 15 residues.

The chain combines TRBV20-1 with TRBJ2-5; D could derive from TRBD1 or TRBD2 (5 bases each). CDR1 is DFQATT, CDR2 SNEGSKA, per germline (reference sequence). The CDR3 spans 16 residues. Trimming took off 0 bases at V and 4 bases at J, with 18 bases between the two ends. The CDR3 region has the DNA TGCAGTGCTAGAGATACCGGGGCCCCAAGAGGAGAGACCCAGTACTTC. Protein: CSARDTGAPRGETQYF.

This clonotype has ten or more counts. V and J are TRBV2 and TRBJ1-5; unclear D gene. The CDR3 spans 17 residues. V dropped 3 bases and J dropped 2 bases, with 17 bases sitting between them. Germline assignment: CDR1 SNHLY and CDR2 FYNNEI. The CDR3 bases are TGTGCCAGCAGTGATTATTCAGTGACGGCTGGCAATCAGCCCCAGCATTTT. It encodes CASSDYSVTAGNQPQHF.

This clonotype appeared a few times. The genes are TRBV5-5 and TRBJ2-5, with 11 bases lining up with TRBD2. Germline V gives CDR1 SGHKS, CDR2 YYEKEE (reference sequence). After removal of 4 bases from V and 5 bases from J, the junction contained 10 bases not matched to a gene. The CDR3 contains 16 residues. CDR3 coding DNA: TGTGCCAGCAGCGTTCAGACTAGCGGGAATCGGGAGACCCAGTACTTC. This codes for CASSVQTSGNRETQYF.

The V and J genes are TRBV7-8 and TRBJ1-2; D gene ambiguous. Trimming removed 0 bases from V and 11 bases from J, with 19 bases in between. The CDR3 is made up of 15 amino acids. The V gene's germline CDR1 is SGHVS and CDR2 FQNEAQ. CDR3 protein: CASSLAGQTNLMYTF. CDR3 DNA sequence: TGTGCCAGCAGCTTAGCCGGCCAGACCAACCTTATGTACACCTTC.

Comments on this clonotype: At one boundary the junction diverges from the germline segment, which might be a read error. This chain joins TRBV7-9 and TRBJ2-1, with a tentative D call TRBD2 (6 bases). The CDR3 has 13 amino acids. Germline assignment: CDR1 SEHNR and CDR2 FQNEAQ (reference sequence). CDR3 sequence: CASSQETSNEQFF. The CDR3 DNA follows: TGCGCCAGCAGCCAAGAGACTAGCAATGAGCAGTTCTTC.

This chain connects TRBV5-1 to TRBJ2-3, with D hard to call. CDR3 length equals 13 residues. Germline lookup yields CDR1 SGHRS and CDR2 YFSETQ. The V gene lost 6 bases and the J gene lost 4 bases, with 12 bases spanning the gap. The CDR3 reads CASTPVGADTQYF. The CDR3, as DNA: TGCGCCAGCACCCCGGTTGGGGCAGATACGCAGTATTTT. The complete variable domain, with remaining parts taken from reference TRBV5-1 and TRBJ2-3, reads KAGVTQTPRYLIKTRGQQVTLSCSPISGHRSVSWYQQTPGQGLQFLFEYFSETQRNKGNFPGRFSGRQFSNSRSEMNVSTLELGDSALYLCASTPVGADTQYFGPGTRLTVL.

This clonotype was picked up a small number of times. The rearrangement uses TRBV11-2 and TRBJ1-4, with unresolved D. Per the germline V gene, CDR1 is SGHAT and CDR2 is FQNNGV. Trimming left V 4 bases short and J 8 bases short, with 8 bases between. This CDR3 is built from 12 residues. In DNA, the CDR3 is TGTGCCAGCAGCTATGTTCAGGAAAAACTGTTTTTT. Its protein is CASSYVQEKLFF.

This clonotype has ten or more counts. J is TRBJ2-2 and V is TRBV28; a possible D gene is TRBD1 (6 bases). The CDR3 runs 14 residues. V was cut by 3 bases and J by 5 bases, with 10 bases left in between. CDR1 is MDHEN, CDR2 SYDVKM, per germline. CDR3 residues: CASSFGQQTGELFF. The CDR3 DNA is TGTGCCAGCAGTTTCGGACAGCAAACCGGGGAGCTGTTTTTT.

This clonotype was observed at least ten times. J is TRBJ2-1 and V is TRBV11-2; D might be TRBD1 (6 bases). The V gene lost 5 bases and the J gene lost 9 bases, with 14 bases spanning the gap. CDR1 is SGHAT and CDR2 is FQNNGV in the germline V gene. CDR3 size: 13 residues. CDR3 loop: CASSLYWGLEQFF. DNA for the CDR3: TGTGCCAGCAGCCTCTATTGGGGGCTTGAGCAGTTCTTC.

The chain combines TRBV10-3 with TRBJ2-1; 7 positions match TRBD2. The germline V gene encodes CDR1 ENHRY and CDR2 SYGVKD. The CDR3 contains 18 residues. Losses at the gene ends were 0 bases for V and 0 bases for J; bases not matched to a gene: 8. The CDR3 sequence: CAISESRLAVSSYNEQFF. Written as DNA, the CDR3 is TGTGCCATCAGTGAGTCGAGGCTAGCGGTGAGCTCCTACAATGAGCAGTTCTTC.

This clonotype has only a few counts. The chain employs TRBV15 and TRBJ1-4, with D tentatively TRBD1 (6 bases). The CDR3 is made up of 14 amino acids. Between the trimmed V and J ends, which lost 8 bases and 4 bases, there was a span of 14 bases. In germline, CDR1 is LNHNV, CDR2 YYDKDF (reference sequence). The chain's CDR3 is CATGGPSSNEKLFF. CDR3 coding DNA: TGTGCCACCGGGGGGCCCTCCAGTAATGAAAAACTGTTTTTT. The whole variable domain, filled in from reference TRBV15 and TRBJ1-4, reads DAMVIQNPRYQVTQFGKPVTLSCSQTLNHNVMYWYQQKSSQAPKLLFHYYDKDFNNEADTPDNFQSRRPNTSFCFLDIRSPGLGDTAMYLCATGGPSSNEKLFFGSGTQLSVL.

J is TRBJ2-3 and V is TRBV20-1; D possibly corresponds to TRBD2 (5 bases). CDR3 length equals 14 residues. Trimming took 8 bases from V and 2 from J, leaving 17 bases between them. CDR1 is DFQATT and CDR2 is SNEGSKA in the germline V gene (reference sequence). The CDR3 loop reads CSPRAGSNTDTQYF. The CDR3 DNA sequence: TGCAGTCCGCGGGCGGGCAGCAACACAGATACGCAGTATTTT.

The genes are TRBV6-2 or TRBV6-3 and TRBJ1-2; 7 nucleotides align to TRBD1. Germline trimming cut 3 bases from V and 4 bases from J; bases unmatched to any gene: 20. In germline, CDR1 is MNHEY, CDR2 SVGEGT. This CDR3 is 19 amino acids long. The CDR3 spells CASSYTLLGQSFSGYGYTF. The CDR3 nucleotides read TGTGCCAGCAGTTATACACTACTGGGACAGTCTTTTTCGGGCTATGGCTACACCTTC.

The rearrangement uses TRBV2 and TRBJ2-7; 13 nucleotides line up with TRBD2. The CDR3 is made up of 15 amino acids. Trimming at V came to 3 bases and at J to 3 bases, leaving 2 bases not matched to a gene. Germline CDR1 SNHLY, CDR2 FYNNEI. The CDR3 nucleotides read TGTGCCAGCAGTGAGGGACTAGCGGGGTTCTACGAGCAGTACTTC. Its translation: CASSEGLAGFYEQYF.